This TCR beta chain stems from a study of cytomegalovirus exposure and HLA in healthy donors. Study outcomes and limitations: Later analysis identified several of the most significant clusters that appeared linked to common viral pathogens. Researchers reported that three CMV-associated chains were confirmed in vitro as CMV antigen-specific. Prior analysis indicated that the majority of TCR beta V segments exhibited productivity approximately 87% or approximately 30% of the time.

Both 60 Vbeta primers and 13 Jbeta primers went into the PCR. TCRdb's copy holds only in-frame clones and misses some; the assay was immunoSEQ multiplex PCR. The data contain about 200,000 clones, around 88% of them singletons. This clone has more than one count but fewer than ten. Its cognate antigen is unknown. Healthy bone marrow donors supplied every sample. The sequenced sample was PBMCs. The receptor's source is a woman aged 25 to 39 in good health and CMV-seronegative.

The CDR3 DNA reads TGCGCCAGCAGCTGGACTAATAACTATGGCTACACCTTC. This encodes CASSWTNNYGYTF. The chain recombines TRBV5-1 with TRBJ1-2; D gene uncertain. Germline V gene data show CDR1 as SGHRS and CDR2 as YFSETQ. The V gene lost 3 bases and the J gene lost 1 base, with 7 bases spanning the gap. This CDR3 is 13 amino acids long.